A single sample is the source of the 25 T cell receptor beta chains below, sequenced in a study of graft-versus-host responses after intestinal transplantation. Produced via immunoSEQ multiplex PCR; TCRdb's table is partial and in-frame only. The sample carries tens of thousands of clones, about four fifths recorded once. The antigens these receptors bind are not known. The material sequenced was unstimulated CD8+ T cells sorted from spleen or lymph node cells, taken before intestinal transplant. All receptors come from a human donor who received an intestinal transplant.

The chain has TRBV7-3 and TRBJ2-5; no clear D. V was pared by 4 bases and J by 1 base, with 7 bases between. Germline V CDR1 and CDR2: SGHTA, FQGTGA. CDR3 size: 13 residues. CDR3 region: CASSSDFQETQYF. CDR3 DNA sequence: TGTGCCAGCAGCTCCGACTTCCAAGAGACCCAGTACTTC. Full variable domain (outside the CDR3, taken from reference TRBV7-3 and TRBJ2-5): GAGVSQTPSNKVTEKGKYVELRCDPISGHTALYWYRQSLGQGPEFLIYFQGTGAADDSGLPNDRFFAVRPEGSVSTLKIQRTERGDSAVYLCASSSDFQETQYFGPGTRLLVL.

The rearrangement links TRBV15 to TRBJ2-7, with 9 bases fitting TRBD1. Germline trimming cut 0 bases from V and 1 base from J; bases unmatched to any gene: 4. Germline V lookup: CDR1 LNHNV, CDR2 YYDKDF (reference sequence). The CDR3 spans 16 residues. CDR3 DNA sequence: TGTGCCACCAGCAGAGATCTGGGGACAGGGTCCTACGAGCAGTACTTC. Encoded protein: CATSRDLGTGSYEQYF.

J is TRBJ1-4 and V is TRBV19; no definite D call. Trimming left V 3 bases short and J 0 bases short, with 8 bases between. The CDR3 contains 15 residues. CDR1 is LNHDA, CDR2 SQIVND, per germline (reference sequence). For the CDR3, the DNA is TGTGCCAGTAGTATGGAAGGAGCAACTAATGAAAAACTGTTTTTT. This gives the protein CASSMEGATNEKLFF.

The gene calls are TRBV6-1 and TRBJ1-3, with no clear D. The V gene lost 7 bases and the J gene lost 3 bases, with 10 bases spanning the gap. From germline, CDR1 is MNHNS and CDR2 SASEGT. CDR3 length: 13 amino acids. CDR3 DNA sequence: TGTGCCAGCAATATCGGGAGTGGAAACACCATATATTTT. Its translation is CASNIGSGNTIYF.

This clone was recorded only once. This chain links TRBV5-1 with TRBJ2-3; D is undetermined. The CDR3 runs 15 residues. The V and J ends lost 1 base and 0 bases respectively, with 9 bases between them. CDR1 SGHRS and CDR2 YFSETQ come from the germline V gene. The CDR3 spells CASSLWQPSTDTQYF. The CDR3 nucleotides read TGCGCCAGCAGCTTGTGGCAGCCGAGCACAGATACGCAGTATTTT.

The rearrangement links TRBV6-6 to TRBJ2-7, with D maybe TRBD1 (6 bases). V lost 0 bases and J 0 bases, leaving 9 bases between the germline ends. Germline assignment: CDR1 MNHNY and CDR2 SVGAGI (reference sequence). The CDR3 sequence is 15 residues long. In DNA, the CDR3 is TGTGCCAGCAGTTACTCAGGGACAAACTCCTACGAGCAGTACTTC. It codes for CASSYSGTNSYEQYF.

The chain combines TRBV5-6 with TRBJ1-6, with 8 bases matching TRBD1. The CDR3 is 14 amino acids. After removal of 4 bases from V and 11 bases from J, the junction contained 8 bases not matched to a gene. Germline CDR1 SGHDT, CDR2 YYEEEE. As DNA, the CDR3 is TGTGCCAGCAGCATCAAAACAGGGGGGGCACCCCTCCACTTT. Its translation: CASSIKTGGAPLHF.

The chain uses TRBV15 and TRBJ2-5; tentative D call: TRBD2 (5 bases). The DNA end favors TRBJ2-7, so the J call may be wrong. This CDR3 contains 15 residues. Germline loops: CDR1 LNHNV, CDR2 YYDKDF (reference sequence). The DNA for the CDR3 is TGTGCCACCAGCAGAGAAGAGGGCCCCTACTACGAGCAGTACTTC. Amino acid sequence: CATSREEGPYYEQYF.

V is TRBV4-1 and J is TRBJ1-5; TRBD1 matches at 9 bases. CDR3 length equals 15 residues. CDR1 and CDR2 (germline): MGHRA, YSYEKL. The V segment lost 4 bases and the J segment 4 bases; nucleotides outside the gene matches: 5. As DNA, the CDR3 is TGCGCCAGCAGCCGAACAGGGGGCGTAAATCAGCCCCAGCATTTT. It encodes CASSRTGGVNQPQHF.

This chain's CDR3 is CASSPGSLGPQHF. The CDR3 DNA reads as TGTGCCAGTAGCCCGGGGTCCCTAGGGCCCCAGCATTTT. The rearrangement uses TRBV19 and TRBJ1-5; D is undetermined. V lost 6 bases and J 9 bases, leaving 15 bases between the germline ends. This CDR3 region has 13 residues. CDR1 and CDR2 from the germline V gene are LNHDA and SQIVND (reference sequence).

The chain recombines TRBV6-5 with TRBJ2-3; 11 nucleotides agree with TRBD2. CDR1 is MNHEY and CDR2 is SVGAGI in the germline V gene. CDR3 length equals 15 residues. V dropped 6 bases and J dropped 6; count of bases not matched to a gene: 8. The CDR3 DNA sequence: TGTGCCAGCAGGAAGACTAGCGGGATGGGGGATACGCAGTATTTT. Encoded protein: CASRKTSGMGDTQYF.

This chain uses TRBV28 with TRBJ2-1, with a weak D call TRBD1 (6 bases). Germline values: CDR1 MDHEN, CDR2 SYDVKM. V was pared by 5 bases and J by 6 bases, with 8 bases between. The CDR3 has 12 residues. CDR3 residues: CASSRGGNEQFF. CDR3 bases: TGTGCCAGCAGTCGAGGGGGCAATGAGCAGTTCTTC.

The chain uses TRBV4-1 and TRBJ2-2; D tentatively reads TRBD1 or TRBD2 (6 bases each). Germline CDR1 and CDR2: MGHRA and YSYEKL. V lost 0 bases and J lost 6, with 14 bases in between. The CDR3 sequence is 16 residues long. The CDR3 coding sequence is TGCGCCAGCAGCCAAGAGATGAGGGGGGCCGCCGGGGAGCTGTTTTTT. Translated, it gives CASSQEMRGAAGELFF.

This rearrangement joins TRBV11-2 to TRBJ1-2; perhaps TRBD1 as D (6 bases). Deletions cut 3 bases from V and 7 bases from J, with 18 bases between. Per germline, CDR1 SGHAT and CDR2 FQNNGV. The CDR3 length is 15 residues. In nucleotides, the CDR3 is TGTGCCAGCAGCTTCTGTGGGACACCGACCGGTGGCTACACCTTC. Protein: CASSFCGTPTGGYTF.

The chain combines TRBV7-6 with TRBJ1-1; TRBD1 aligns across 7 bases. The V segment lost 1 base and the J segment 1 base; nucleotides outside the gene matches: 6. In germline, CDR1 is SGHVS, CDR2 FNYEAQ. The CDR3 contains 16 residues. CDR3 loop: CASSLGTGTANTEAFF. In DNA, the CDR3 is TGTGCCAGCAGCTTAGGTACCGGGACAGCGAACACTGAAGCTTTCTTT.

CDR3 in DNA: TGTGCCACCCGGACAGGGGGGCGAGAGGAGCTGTTTTTT. It specifies CATRTGGREELFF. The chain uses TRBV6-6 and TRBJ2-2, with 10 bases that match TRBD1. The germline V gene encodes CDR1 MNHNY and CDR2 SVGAGI (reference sequence). V lost 10 bases and J lost 10; bases outside the gene matches: 9. The CDR3 has 13 residues.

V usage is TRBV7-2 and J usage is TRBJ2-7; the match to TRBD1 covers 12 bases. The CDR3 spans 18 residues. V was pared by 0 bases and J by 1 base, with 7 bases of the junction left unmatched. Germline assignment: CDR1 SGHTA and CDR2 FQGNSA. Written as DNA, the CDR3 is TGTGCCAGCAGCTTAGCGAGGGACAGGGGGCAAACATCCTACGAGCAGTACTTC. As protein: CASSLARDRGQTSYEQYF.

CDR3 loop: CATSRGWASGGALETQYF. The CDR3 DNA reads TGTGCCACCAGCAGAGGATGGGCTAGCGGGGGGGCCTTGGAGACCCAGTACTTC. The V and J genes are TRBV15 and TRBJ2-5; 12 nucleotides match TRBD2. Trimming took 1 base from V and 5 from J; bases not matched to a gene: 11. The CDR3 sequence is 18 residues long. Germline CDR1 and CDR2: LNHNV and YYDKDF (reference sequence).

This chain joins TRBV10-1 and TRBJ2-3; no clear D gene. The germline V gene has CDR1 WNHNN and CDR2 SYGVQD (reference sequence). This CDR3 spans 14 amino acids. V shed 2 bases and J shed 0 bases, with 6 bases lying between them. The CDR3 sequence: CASSEAASTDTQYF. The CDR3 bases are TGCGCCAGCAGTGAGGCGGCTAGCACAGATACGCAGTATTTT.

The rearrangement joins TRBV7-9 to TRBJ1-5; the match to TRBD1 covers 8 bases. Germline trimming cut 5 bases from V and 5 bases from J; bases unmatched to any gene: 11. The germline CDR1 and CDR2 sequences are SEHNR and FQNEAQ (reference sequence). The CDR3 has 16 amino acids. In DNA form, the CDR3 reads TGTGCCAGCAGCCCAGGGACAGGTTGGGTGGATCAGCCCCAGCATTTT. This translates into CASSPGTGWVDQPQHF.

This clone was counted a few times. This rearrangement joins TRBV28 to TRBJ2-1; D perhaps matches TRBD2 (6 bases). V lost 3 bases and J lost 2, with 8 bases in between. The CDR3 runs to 14 residues. Germline CDR1 and CDR2: MDHEN and SYDVKM. CDR3 sequence (DNA): TGTGCCAGCAGTTTCGGGAGCCCCTACAATGAGCAGTTCTTC. Translating it yields CASSFGSPYNEQFF.

The V call is TRBV10-1, the J call TRBJ2-3; D gene uncertain. Germline CDR1 is WNHNN and CDR2 is SYGVQD (reference sequence). CDR3 length equals 14 residues. Trimming left V 0 bases short and J 3 bases short, with 7 bases between. The DNA for the CDR3 is TGCGCCAGCAGTGAGTCAAGGAAAACAGATACGCAGTATTTT. The encoded protein is CASSESRKTDTQYF.

The rearrangement joins TRBV7-9 to TRBJ2-3, with D perhaps matching TRBD2 (6 bases). This CDR3 spans 15 amino acids. Germline CDR1 is SEHNR and CDR2 is FQNEAQ (reference sequence). Trimming took 2 bases from V and 6 from J, leaving 15 bases between them. The CDR3 region is CASSLPGVGSDTQYF. The CDR3 nucleotides read TGTGCCAGCAGCTTACCGGGAGTAGGATCGGATACGCAGTATTTT.

The chain has TRBV25-1 and TRBJ2-5, with D unresolved. CDR3 length: 12 residues. Germline-derived CDR1 and CDR2 are MGHDK and SYGVNS. Between the trimmed V and J ends, which lost 3 bases and 5 bases, there was a span of 7 bases. The CDR3 DNA follows: TGTGCCAGCAGTGATATCTCCGAGACCCAGTACTTC. Translated: CASSDISETQYF. The variable domain in full, with the rest retrieved from reference TRBV25-1 and TRBJ2-5, is EADIYQTPRYLVIGTGKKITLECSQTMGHDKMYWYQQDPGMELHLIHYSYGVNSTEKGDLSSESTVSRIRTEHFPLTLESARPSHTSQYLCASSDISETQYFGPGTRLLVL.

This clone was seen only a few times. This chain connects TRBV2 to TRBJ2-7, with 7 bases lining up with TRBD1. J lost 3 bases, V lost 7 bases, and 9 bases had no gene match. The germline gives CDR1 SNHLY, CDR2 FYNNEI. CDR3 length equals 14 residues. The chain's CDR3 is CASIPTGTVYEQYF. CDR3 coding DNA: TGTGCCAGCATTCCCACCGGGACAGTCTACGAGCAGTACTTC. Complete variable domain (other parts from reference TRBV2 and TRBJ2-7): EPEVTQTPSHQVTQMGQEVILRCVPISNHLYFYWYRQILGQKVEFLVSFYNNEISEKSEIFDDQFSVERPDGSNFTLKIRSTKLEDSAMYFCASIPTGTVYEQYFGPGTRLTVT.